Listed below are T cell receptor beta chains from one sample, sequenced in a study of T-cell memory formation after mild COVID-19. TCRdb analysed the 5' RACE reads with MiXCR anew, one entry per CDR3 protein. The data contain 150,000 or so distinct CDR3 sequences, 31% of them seen just once; the ten biggest clones take up about 12%. Sequencing used PBMCs or a T cell subset sorted from them (not recorded which). These receptor sequences come from an adult woman who had mild COVID-19 (a few samples of this study predate the infection). Cell type and time point are not known. Both conserved end residues are part of each CDR3. The order of the fields is J gene, clone size, D gene, V gene, CDR3 protein, CDR3 DNA. D genes are given only for firm matches. For some rows the clone size is stated as once, few or many, or as a class when expanded; others skip it.

TRBJ2-3 few . TRBV12-3/TRBV12-4 CASSLPMRDTQYF TGTGCCAGCAGTTTACCCATGCGAGATACGCAGTATTTT
TRBJ2-5 few TRBD2 TRBV7-8 CASSLRGGAGGSETQYF TGTGCCAGCAGCTTAAGGGGCGGCGCGGGGGGATCAGAGACCCAGTACTTC
TRBJ2-2 few TRBD1 TRBV7-9 CASSSKFLQGTQRTGELFF TGTGCCAGCAGCTCCAAATTTCTACAGGGGACCCAACGGACCGGGGAGCTGTTTTTT
TRBJ2-7 few TRBD2 TRBV12-3/TRBV12-4 CASSFAGGPYEQYF TGTGCCAGCAGTTTCGCGGGGGGGCCCTACGAGCAGTACTTC
TRBJ1-4 . . TRBV15 CATSRDLGSNEKLFF TGTGCCACCAGCAGAGATCTGGGCAGCAATGAAAAACTGTTTTTT
TRBJ1-5 . . TRBV29-1 CSVGDSNQPQHF TGCAGCGTTGGAGATAGCAATCAGCCCCAGCATTTT
TRBJ2-2 . . TRBV20-1 CSARAGPNGELFF TGCAGTGCTAGAGCTGGCCCAAACGGGGAGCTGTTTTTT
TRBJ2-1 . . TRBV6-2/TRBV6-3 CASSPPGLEQFF TGTGCCAGCAGTCCCCCGGGACTCGAGCAGTTCTTC
TRBJ2-7 few . TRBV3-1 CASSQYRSSYEQYF TGTGCCAGCAGCCAATACAGGAGCTCCTACGAGCAGTACTTC
TRBJ2-7 few . TRBV12-3/TRBV12-4 CASSLGGAPYEQYF TGTGCCAGCAGTTTAGGGGGGGCTCCCTACGAGCAGTACTTC
TRBJ1-1 few . TRBV7-2 CASSRGTYTEAFF TGTGCCAGCAGCCGAGGGACCTACACTGAAGCTTTCTTT
TRBJ1-6 . . TRBV19 CASSPLFLDTRGSPLHF TGTGCCAGTAGTCCCCTCTTCCTGGACACAAGGGGTTCACCCCTCCACTTT
TRBJ2-1 . TRBD1 TRBV6-4 CASSEDRPGKQFF TGTGCCAGCAGTGAGGACAGGCCTGGGAAGCAGTTCTTC
TRBJ2-2 . . TRBV12-3/TRBV12-4 CASKIHTGELFF TGTGCCAGCAAGATCCACACCGGGGAGCTGTTTTTT
TRBJ2-3 . . TRBV4-2 CASSQGTVGGLADTQYF TGTGCCAGCAGCCAAGGGACTGTCGGGGGTTTGGCAGATACGCAGTATTTT
TRBJ1-1 . . TRBV10-3 CAISRSPAGKMNTEAFF TGTGCCATCAGCCGTTCCCCGGCAGGGAAGATGAACACTGAAGCTTTCTTT
TRBJ2-1 few . TRBV9 CASSVVWLYNEQFF TGTGCCAGCAGCGTAGTCTGGCTGTACAATGAGCAGTTCTTC
TRBJ1-1 few . TRBV2 CASSPTANTEAFF TGTGCCAGCAGTCCTACAGCAAACACTGAAGCTTTCTTT
TRBJ2-3 . . TRBV29-1 CSVEDLIGLPTDTQYF TGCAGCGTTGAAGATCTTATTGGTCTCCCCACAGATACGCAGTATTTT
TRBJ1-5 . . TRBV20-1 CSAVRQINQPQHF TGCAGTGCCGTCCGACAGATCAATCAGCCCCAGCATTTT
TRBJ2-1 few . TRBV24-1 CATSESGFGDNEQFF TGTGCCACCAGTGAGTCCGGGTTCGGGGACAATGAGCAGTTCTTC
TRBJ1-1 . . TRBV7-8 CASSSNSENWRMNTEAFF TGTGCCAGCAGCAGTAATTCAGAGAACTGGCGCATGAACACTGAAGCTTTCTTT
TRBJ2-1 . TRBD2 TRBV6-6 CASSSTSGNQFF TGTGCCAGCAGTTCCACTAGCGGGAACCAGTTCTTC
TRBJ2-7 . TRBD1 TRBV6-5 CASSTGVRGPRRSEQYF TGTGCCAGCAGTACAGGTGTCAGGGGGCCCCGGCGGAGCGAGCAGTACTTC
TRBJ2-7 few TRBD1 TRBV6-6 CASRRDRDYYEQYF TGTGCCAGCAGAAGAGACAGGGATTACTACGAGCAGTACTTC
TRBJ2-7 few TRBD1 TRBV4-1 CASSHNVGTGLGEQYF TGCGCCAGCAGCCATAACGTAGGGACAGGTTTAGGGGAGCAGTACTTC
TRBJ2-1 . TRBD2 TRBV3-1 CASSQDRGGLAGDPYNEQFF TGTGCCAGCAGCCAAGATCGGGGGGGGCTAGCGGGAGACCCCTACAATGAGCAGTTCTTC
TRBJ2-2 . . TRBV7-3 CASSLSGKERYTGELFF TGTGCCAGCAGCTTATCTGGGAAGGAACGGTACACCGGGGAGCTGTTTTTT
TRBJ1-1 . . TRBV24-1 CATKSSVTPNTEAFF TGTGCCACCAAGTCATCAGTTACGCCGAACACTGAAGCTTTCTTT
TRBJ2-1 . . TRBV5-1 CASSLVAGRDSYNEQFF TGCGCCAGCAGCTTGGTGGCGGGCAGGGACTCGTACAATGAGCAGTTCTTC
TRBJ1-1 few TRBD1 TRBV9 CASSASTGSTEAFF TGTGCCAGCAGCGCATCGACAGGGAGCACTGAAGCTTTCTTT
TRBJ2-3 . . TRBV10-3 CAISGVRGRTDTQYF TGTGCCATCAGTGGGGTGAGGGGTCGCACAGATACGCAGTATTTT
TRBJ1-5 . TRBD1 TRBV6-6 CASRRSGTGGGNSNQPQHF TGTGCCAGCAGGAGAAGTGGGACAGGGGGCGGGAATAGCAATCAGCCCCAGCATTTT
TRBJ1-3 once . TRBV4-2 CASSQDGLGYGNTIYF TGTGCCAGCAGCCAAGACGGGCTTGGGTATGGAAACACCATATATTTT
TRBJ2-2 . TRBD2 TRBV15 CATSFLSGRPAGELFF TGTGCCACCAGCTTCCTTAGCGGGAGACCCGCCGGGGAGCTGTTTTTT